This T cell receptor beta chain was found in a study of early T cells in non-severe SARS-CoV-2 infection. Study information: Unsorted whole-blood RNA was sequenced in bulk, leaving chains unpaired.

The table lists this clonotype with many counts. TCRdb re-called the 5' RACE reads with MiXCR, one entry per CDR3 protein. The top ten clones hold 0.95% to 1.5% of a sample with over 95,000 distinct CDR3 sequences, roughly 15% of them seen once. The origin of this receptor is an adult who was a healthcare worker with PCR-confirmed SARS-CoV-2 infection or an uninfected control (not recorded which). What was sequenced was whole blood.

The chain's CDR3 is CASSRGPATGELFF. The DNA for the CDR3 is TGCGCCAGCAGCAGGGGGCCAGCCACCGGGGAGCTGTTTTTT. J is TRBJ2-2 and V is TRBV10-2; 8 bases line up with TRBD1. Germline V gene sequence: CDR1 WSHSY, CDR2 SAAADI. Trimming at V came to 6 bases and at J to 4 bases, leaving 4 bases not matched to a gene. This CDR3 has 14 residues.